What follows are 18 T cell receptor beta chains derived from one specimen sequenced in a study of T cell changes during pregnancy in multiple sclerosis (dated by TCRdb to the late 2010s). Library preparation was by the immunoSEQ multiplex PCR assay. In its TCRdb copy, this immuneACCESS table keeps in-frame sequences only and misses some clones. Where compared with another copy, unresolved V genes explain less than half of these, and the others have no known cause. Within this sample are roughly 120,000 clones, with about 93% of them counted one time only. The ten largest clones capture around 6% of the sample. The sequencing used peripheral blood, collected before pregnancy. The receptors were sampled from a female donor with multiple sclerosis, enrolled in a pregnancy study.

This chain links TRBV27 with TRBJ2-7; 11 bases are shared with TRBD1. CDR1 is MNHEY, CDR2 SMNVEV, per germline (reference sequence). After removal of 4 bases from V and 6 bases from J, the junction contained 2 bases not matched to a gene. The length of the CDR3 is 13 residues. This chain's CDR3 is CASSWTGGGEQYF. As DNA, the CDR3 is TGTGCCAGCAGTTGGACAGGGGGCGGCGAGCAGTACTTC.

This clone showed up just once. The V gene is TRBV9, the J gene TRBJ1-6, with 10 bases that match TRBD1. Germline loops: CDR1 SGDLS, CDR2 YYNGEE. The CDR3 covers 14 residues. The junction had 2 bases not matched to a gene; V was cut back by 0 bases and J by 11 bases. The CDR3 DNA follows: TGTGCCAGCAGCGTAGAGGGACAGGGGACACCCCTCCACTTT. Its protein is CASSVEGQGTPLHF.

The CDR3 spells CASSYSRAALNYGYTF. The CDR3 DNA reads TGTGCCAGCAGTTACTCAAGAGCTGCGCTTAACTATGGCTACACCTTC. The chain is built from TRBV6-5 and TRBJ1-2; D gene uncertain. Germline V gene lookup returns CDR1 MNHEY and CDR2 SVGAGI. CDR3 length equals 16 residues. Between the trimmed V and J ends, which lost 0 bases and 1 base, there was a span of 12 bases.

The chain combines TRBV11-2 with TRBJ1-1; TRBD1 might be the D (5 bases). The CDR3 is made up of 14 amino acids. The germline V gene has CDR1 SGHAT and CDR2 FQNNGV. V was cut by 1 base and J by 6 bases, with 12 bases left in between. CDR3 nucleotides: TGTGCCAGCAGCTTAGTAAGCAGGGCCCCTGAAGCTTTCTTT. Protein product: CASSLVSRAPEAFF.

Here the CDR3 DNA reads TGTGCCAGCAGCTCCCGCGGGGGAGATGAAAAACTGTTTTTT. Translation gives CASSSRGGDEKLFF. The V and J genes are TRBV7-6 and TRBJ1-4, with a tentative D call TRBD1 (5 bases). V was trimmed by 4 bases and J by 6 bases, leaving 12 bases between them. Germline CDR1 SGHVS, CDR2 FNYEAQ. The CDR3 totals 14 residues.

V gene TRBV2 combines with J gene TRBJ1-5; D is possibly TRBD1 (5 bases). V was cut by 6 bases and J by 4 bases, with 10 bases left in between. CDR3 length: 13 residues. CDR1 and CDR2 (germline): SNHLY, FYNNEI. DNA for the CDR3: TGTGCCAGCAGGGACGGGGGAAATCAGCCCCAGCATTTT. As protein: CASRDGGNQPQHF.

The chain carries TRBV5-1 and TRBJ2-1; 7 positions agree with TRBD1. Germline V gene data show CDR1 as SGHRS and CDR2 as YFSETQ. The CDR3 runs to 16 residues. J was trimmed by 8 bases and V by 4 bases; bases with no gene match: 15. CDR3 DNA: TGCGCCAGCAGCGTCCCCACTATGACAGGGAGCGATGAGCAGTTCTTC. It encodes CASSVPTMTGSDEQFF.

The chain employs TRBV9 and TRBJ1-5; the D is unclear. Trimming removed 0 bases at V and 4 bases at J, with 11 bases between. CDR1 and CDR2 (germline): SGDLS, YYNGEE. The CDR3 covers 15 residues. The CDR3 sequence: CASSVGVTGNQPQHF. The CDR3 region has the DNA TGTGCCAGCAGCGTAGGTGTGACGGGGAATCAGCCCCAGCATTTT.

The table lists this clone with a count of one. The chain joins TRBV30 to TRBJ2-7, with 7 bases fitting TRBD1. This CDR3 comprises 15 residues. Germline CDR1 reads GTSNPN; CDR2 reads SVGIG (reference sequence). The ends lost 1 base at V and 5 bases at J; junction bases unmatched: 11. The CDR3 nucleotides are TGTGCCTGGAGTGGACAGGGCCAACCTCCGCACGAGCAGTACTTC. Translated, it gives CAWSGQGQPPHEQYF.

V is TRBV7-9 and J is TRBJ2-7; 7 bases agree with TRBD1. The CDR3 consists of 14 residues. With 7 bases clipped from V and 2 bases from J, the junction kept 8 bases outside the gene matches. The V gene's germline CDR1 is SEHNR and CDR2 FQNEAQ (reference sequence). The CDR3 DNA reads TGTGCCAGCATTAGGGACAGTTTCCCCTACGAGCAGTACTTC. It specifies CASIRDSFPYEQYF.

This chain joins TRBV9 and TRBJ1-2; 8 positions agree with TRBD1. V was clipped by 3 bases and J by 0 bases; unmatched bases: 4. Germline CDR1 and CDR2: SGDLS and YYNGEE. The CDR3 runs 15 residues. In DNA, the CDR3 is TGTGCCAGCAGCGCATCGGACAGGGCTAACTATGGCTACACCTTC. This sequence encodes CASSASDRANYGYTF. Variable domain in full (rest from reference TRBV9 and TRBJ1-2): DSGVTQTPKHLITATGQRVTLRCSPRSGDLSVYWYQQSLDQGLQFLIQYYNGEERAKGNILERFSAQQFPDLHSELNLSSLELGDSALYFCASSASDRANYGYTFGSGTRLTVV.

In this sample, this clone turned up once. The chain carries TRBV6-6 and TRBJ1-1; 7 bases fit TRBD1. CDR3 length: 12 residues. V was clipped by 7 bases and J by 3 bases; unmatched bases: 2. The germline gives CDR1 MNHNY, CDR2 SVGAGI (reference sequence). The CDR3 DNA follows: TGTGCCAGCAACAGGGGAGACACTGAAGCTTTCTTT. It codes for CASNRGDTEAFF.

This rearrangement joins TRBV7-2 to TRBJ2-7; 8 nucleotides match TRBD2. The CDR3 covers 17 residues. V shed 2 bases, J shed 0 bases, and the junction held 9 bases outside the gene matches. Germline V gene data show CDR1 as SGHTA and CDR2 as FQGNSA. The CDR3 reads CASSLNGGAGNSYEQYF. CDR3 in DNA: TGTGCCAGCAGCTTAAACGGGGGGGCAGGGAACTCCTACGAGCAGTACTTC.

This clone was seen just once. The chain couples TRBV2 to TRBJ2-5; 13 nucleotides align to TRBD2. The CDR3 is made up of 16 amino acids. Germline trimming cut 3 bases from V and 4 bases from J; bases unmatched to any gene: 5. The germline CDR1 and CDR2 sequences are SNHLY and FYNNEI. CDR3 in DNA: TGTGCCAGCAGTGATGGACTAGCGGGAGCGGGAGAGACCCAGTACTTC. This codes for CASSDGLAGAGETQYF.

The chain uses TRBV19 and TRBJ2-3; D call uncertain. The V end was cut by 5 bases, the J end by 0 bases, with 6 bases between. The CDR3 runs to 13 residues. The germline gives CDR1 LNHDA, CDR2 SQIVND (reference sequence). CDR3 sequence reads: CASSYTSTDTQYF. The CDR3 DNA reads TGTGCCAGTAGTTACACGAGCACAGATACGCAGTATTTT.

The chain recombines TRBV19 with TRBJ2-7, with 9 bases aligning to TRBD1. The CDR3 covers 14 residues. Per the germline V gene, CDR1 is LNHDA and CDR2 is SQIVND (reference sequence). The ends lost 6 bases at V and 6 bases at J; junction bases unmatched: 9. In DNA form, the CDR3 reads TGTGCCAGTAGCTGGGACAGGGCAAGAGCCGAGCAGTACTTC. Translating gives CASSWDRARAEQYF.

This clone was observed a single time. This chain connects TRBV19 to TRBJ1-5; D is possibly TRBD1 (6 bases). Germline V CDR1 and CDR2: LNHDA, SQIVND (reference sequence). Trimming removed 6 bases at V and 5 bases at J, with 20 bases between. This CDR3 is 16 amino acids long. The CDR3 loop reads CASRSSVRDIYQPQHF. The CDR3 DNA is TGTGCCAGTAGGTCGTCTGTTAGGGACATATATCAGCCCCAGCATTTT.

The CDR3 spells CASSLVSVNTEAFF. CDR3 DNA sequence: TGCGCCAGCAGCTTGGTGTCGGTGAACACTGAAGCTTTCTTT. V is TRBV5-1 and J is TRBJ1-1, with D unresolved. Germline CDR1 is SGHRS and CDR2 is YFSETQ. V lost 0 bases, J lost 0 bases, and 6 bases lay in between. The CDR3 sequence is 14 residues long.